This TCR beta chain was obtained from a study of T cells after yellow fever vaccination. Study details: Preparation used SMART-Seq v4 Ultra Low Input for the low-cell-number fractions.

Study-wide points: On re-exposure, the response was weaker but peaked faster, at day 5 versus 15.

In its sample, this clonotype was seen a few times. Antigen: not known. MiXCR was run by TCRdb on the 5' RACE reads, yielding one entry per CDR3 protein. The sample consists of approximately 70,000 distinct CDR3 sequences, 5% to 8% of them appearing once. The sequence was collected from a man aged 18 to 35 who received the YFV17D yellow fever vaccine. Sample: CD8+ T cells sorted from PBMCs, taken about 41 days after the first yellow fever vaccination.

The DNA for the CDR3 is TGTGCCAGTAGTCAGCTGGCCTACAATGAGCAGTTCTTC. Translation gives CASSQLAYNEQFF. The V gene is TRBV19, the J gene TRBJ2-1; D unresolved. The V end lost 5 bases, the J end lost 2 bases, and 7 bases lay between the germline ends. Germline V gene sequence: CDR1 LNHDA, CDR2 SQIVND (reference sequence). There are 13 residues in the CDR3.